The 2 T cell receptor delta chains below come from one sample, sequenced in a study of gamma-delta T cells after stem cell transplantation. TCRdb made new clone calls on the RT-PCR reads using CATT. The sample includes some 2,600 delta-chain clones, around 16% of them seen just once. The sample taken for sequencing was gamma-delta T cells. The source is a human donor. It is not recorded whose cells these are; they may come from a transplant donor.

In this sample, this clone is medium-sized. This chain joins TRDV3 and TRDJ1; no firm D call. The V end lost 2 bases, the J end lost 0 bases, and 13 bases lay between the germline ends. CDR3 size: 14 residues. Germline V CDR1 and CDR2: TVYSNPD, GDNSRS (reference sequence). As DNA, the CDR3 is TGTGCCTTTTCCCGCCGGGCGTACACCGATAAACTCATCTTT. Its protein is CAFSRRAYTDKLIF.

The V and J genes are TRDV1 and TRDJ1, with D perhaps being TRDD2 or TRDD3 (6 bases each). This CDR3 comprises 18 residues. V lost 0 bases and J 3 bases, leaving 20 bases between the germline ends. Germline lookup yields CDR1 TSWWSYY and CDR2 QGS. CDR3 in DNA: TGTGCTCTTGGGGAACTTCCTACCTGTGATACGCTCCCCGATAAACTCATCTTT. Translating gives CALGELPTCDTLPDKLIF.